There are a few counts of the clone carrying this T cell receptor (beta chain). The table came from immunoSEQ multiplex PCR; TCRdb's copy has only in-frame clones and leaves some out. The sample includes approximately 300,000 clones, about 85% of them seen just once. The sample is drawn from a study of blood T cell repertoires in COVID-19. Germline V CDR1 and CDR2: ENHRY, SYGVKD. The CDR3 length is 14 residues. V dropped 2 bases and J dropped 8; count of bases not matched to a gene: 7. J is TRBJ1-2 and V is TRBV10-3; 8 positions match TRBD1. The source is a woman aged 25 to 39 who had been exposed to COVID-19. The sample comprised PBMCs or T cells enriched from blood (not recorded which). The CDR3 coding sequence is TGTGCCATCAGTGAGACCAGGGGGCGGGAGGGCTACACCTTC. As protein: CAISETRGREGYTF.